The subject of this entry is one TCR beta chain. Its antigen is not identified. This entry is derived from a study of response to subunit inactivated influenza vaccine. J lost 2 bases, V lost 5 bases, and 11 bases had no gene match. The CDR3 runs to 17 residues. Overall study results and limits: Authors suggested that a seasonal influenza vaccination recruits few new T cells each time.

TCRdb ran MiXCR on the RT-PCR reads and lists one entry per CDR3 protein. The table shows 300,000 to 350,000 distinct CDR3 sequences, with just over 20% occurring only once. This TCR was recovered from a man aged 50 to 75 who received an inactivated influenza vaccine. The chain employs TRBV12-3 or TRBV12-4 and TRBJ1-5; 8 nucleotides agree with TRBD1. The starting material was PBMCs from blood, obtained less than 22 months after vaccination. The CDR3 DNA is TGTGCCAGCAGTCACACCCCCGGACAGGGAGGCAATCAGCCCCAGCATTTT. The encoded protein is CASSHTPGQGGNQPQHF.